The 10 T cell receptor beta chains reported below all come from one sample, sequenced in a study of T cells in Graves' hyperthyroidism and ophthalmopathy. Amplified TCR beta CDR3 regions derived from RNA transcripts. When the TCR CDR3 underwent first-round RT-PCR, the HTBI primer set was used. A single record per CDR3 protein comes from TCRdb applying MiXCR to the multiplex PCR reads. The sample holds hundreds of thousands of distinct CDR3 sequences, under 25% seen once. The sequenced sample consisted of blood. These receptors came from a man younger than 40 with Graves' ophthalmopathy.

This clonotype has more than one count but fewer than ten. V gene TRBV30 combines with J gene TRBJ2-4; D possibly corresponds to TRBD1 (5 bases). Trimming took 0 bases from V and 2 from J, leaving 11 bases between them. CDR1 is GTSNPN, CDR2 SVGIG, per germline (reference sequence). The CDR3 totals 15 residues. In DNA form, the CDR3 reads TGTGCCTGGAGTGTACTACCAGGGCCCAAAAACATTCAGTACTTC. Protein: CAWSVLPGPKNIQYF.

A single count supports this clonotype. The genes are TRBV29-1 and TRBJ2-3; 7 bases fit TRBD1. CDR1 and CDR2 from the germline V gene are SQVTM and ANQGSEA. CDR3 size: 14 residues. The ends lost 0 bases at V and 8 bases at J; junction bases unmatched: 8. The CDR3 protein is CSVEDPLGQLTQYF. The CDR3, as DNA: TGCAGCGTTGAAGACCCTTTGGGACAGCTTACGCAGTATTTT.

This clonotype was recorded many times. The chain links TRBV12-3 or TRBV12-4 to TRBJ2-2; no clear D. The CDR3 loop spans 12 amino acids. V lost 8 bases and J lost 7, with 11 bases in between. CDR3 sequence reads: CASLVAHGELFF. DNA of the CDR3: TGTGCCAGCCTGGTGGCACACGGGGAGCTGTTTTTT.

This clonotype was observed a handful of times. The chain has TRBV27 and TRBJ1-5; D is perhaps TRBD1 (5 bases). Germline V gene sequence: CDR1 MNHEY, CDR2 SMNVEV (reference sequence). This CDR3 has 12 amino acids. V was trimmed by 6 bases and J by 9 bases, leaving 12 bases between them. The CDR3 reads CASRDPGGPQHF. In DNA, the CDR3 is TGTGCCAGCAGGGACCCGGGGGGGCCCCAGCATTTT.

This clonotype has a handful of counts. This chain connects TRBV7-9 to TRBJ2-1, with TRBD2 identical over 9 bases. Germline V lookup: CDR1 SEHNR, CDR2 FQNEAQ (reference sequence). J was trimmed by 4 bases and V by 10 bases; bases with no gene match: 11. The CDR3 is 15 residues long. The CDR3 spells CATHQGLASYNEQFF. In DNA form, the CDR3 reads TGTGCCACTCACCAGGGACTAGCATCTTACAATGAGCAGTTCTTC.

This clonotype showed up many times. V and J are TRBV28 and TRBJ1-1; TRBD1 matches 7 bases. The CDR3 runs 15 residues. J lost 9 bases, V lost 6 bases, and 16 bases had no gene match. Per germline, CDR1 MDHEN and CDR2 SYDVKM. CDR3 sequence reads: CASRPQGPLRNKAFF. CDR3 nucleotide sequence: TGTGCCAGCAGACCACAGGGGCCCCTTAGGAATAAAGCTTTCTTT.

This clonotype was seen more than once but under ten times. The genes are TRBV2 and TRBJ2-2, with 11 bases matching TRBD2. There are 18 residues in the CDR3. Per germline, CDR1 SNHLY and CDR2 FYNNEI. V lost 6 bases, J lost 4 bases, and 13 bases stayed unmatched. The CDR3 bases are TGTGCCAGCAGCGAGGGGGTAGCGGGAGGGCCAAGCACCGGGGAGCTGTTTTTT. Amino acids: CASSEGVAGGPSTGELFF.

The chain employs TRBV5-8 and TRBJ2-7; weak D call: TRBD2 (6 bases). The CDR3 consists of 16 residues. V shed 3 bases and J shed 4 bases, with 20 bases lying between them. Germline CDR1 is SGHTS and CDR2 is YDEGEE. This CDR3 reads CASSYDLAEPLYEQYF. The DNA of the CDR3 is TGTGCCAGCAGCTACGATTTAGCGGAGCCGTTATACGAGCAGTACTTC. Drawing the rest from reference TRBV5-8 and TRBJ2-7, the complete variable domain is EAGVTQSPTHLIKTRGQQATLRCSPISGHTSVYWYQQALGLGLQFLLWYDEGEERNRGNFPPRFSGRQFPNYSSELNVNALELEDSALYLCASSYDLAEPLYEQYFGPGTRLTVT.

This chain links TRBV6-1 with TRBJ1-4; D may be TRBD1 (5 bases). The CDR3 runs 13 residues. Germline values: CDR1 MNHNS, CDR2 SASEGT. The germline V and J ends were trimmed by 6 bases and 7 bases, with 12 bases remaining between them. The CDR3 DNA reads TGTGCCAGCAGCAGAGGGACGTCTGAAAAACTGTTTTTT. This translates into CASSRGTSEKLFF.

This clonotype was seen repeatedly, ten times or more. The chain joins TRBV2 to TRBJ2-1; 14 bases match TRBD2. CDR3 size: 15 residues. After removal of 6 bases from V and 8 bases from J, the junction contained 6 bases not matched to a gene. The germline gives CDR1 SNHLY, CDR2 FYNNEI. The CDR3 loop reads CASRVGLAGADEQFF. CDR3 DNA: TGTGCCAGCAGGGTGGGACTAGCGGGAGCGGATGAGCAGTTCTTC.